This note documents a single T cell receptor beta chain sequence. This clone was seen only once. Its antigen remains undetermined. No much larger clone exists at a distance of one base, and base qualities are not known. The donors were healthy, HIV-negative adults who had no recently reported acute infections or vaccinations. Every donor was a Caucasian adult residing in Nashville, Tennessee, USA. CD8 memory samples consisted of magnetically selected CD45RO+ cells combined with CCR7-negative CD45RA+ effector memory (TemRA) cells. After blood collection by leukapheresis, PBMCs were isolated using Ficoll-Histopaque density gradient centrifugation and then cryopreserved in the vapor phase of liquid nitrogen. Analytical flow cytometry was used to check the purity and quantity of every magnetically sorted T cell population. From each sorted fraction, genomic DNA was isolated and quantified by UV absorbance on a Nanodrop 2000c.

These data originate in a study of shared clonotypes between healthy human individuals (dated by TCRdb to 2020 to 2021). General notes on the study: The cohort included a few men and a couple of women between 18 and 49 years of age. The study deeply sequenced blood TCR repertoires of five healthy adults to estimate repertoire size and the extent of clonotype sharing between individuals. For each donor, CD4 naive and CD4 memory were each run on three plates, CD8 naive on two plates, and CD8 memory on one plate. To increase sequencing depth and limit assay-specific biases, different laboratories used diverse techniques to prepare libraries and sequence TCR repertoires. Leukapheresis yielded between about 0.8 and 9.5 billion PBMCs per donor.

Overall results and qualifications from the work: Incomplete sequencing was indicated by rarefaction of sorted-subset datasets, despite the large sequencing depth. Estimated clonotype richness was generally larger for naive than for memory subsets. Because the study included only a small number of donors, the genetic and exposure-history diversity represented was limited. Based on pairwise subsampling, the degree of clonotype sharing among donors was expected to be affected by sequencing depth. Compared with non-shared clonotypes, the clonotypes found in all four sorted-subset donors had higher generation probabilities. Sampling was restricted to blood, and TCR repertoires in tissues likely differ from the TCR repertoires found in blood. Sharing across several donors was observed for roughly 5% of naive CD4, 3% to 4% of naive CD8, about 2.3% of memory CD4, and about 0.4% of memory CD8 clonotypes.

The CDR3 spans 14 residues, from the cysteine through the phenylalanine. Just CDR3 DNA is preserved here, 42 bases in frame from base 1. The germline V gene (reference sequence) gives CDR1 as SGHKS and CDR2 as YYEKEE. V sheds 2 bases and J sheds 2 bases, leaving 8 bases between their ends. Using the deep immunoSEQ assay, multiplex PCR amplified TCR CDR3 regions from genomic DNA. Genomic DNA extracted from each cell subset was distributed evenly over all wells of several immunoSEQ 96-well plates, and each plate served as one replicate. Each replicate PCR for sorted subsets received roughly 0.2 ug genomic DNA, equal to about 30,000 T cell genomes. Purified libraries were measured with a Qubit 3.0 fluorometer, size-checked on a Bioanalyzer 2100, and measured again with the KAPA Library Quantification kit. Each immunoSEQ 96-well plate was sequenced on its own single-read 150-cycle Illumina NextSeq 550 flow cell. Per the original workflow: Because the immunoSEQ output included only junctional sequences and no quality scores, the filtering could not be the same as the filtering used for full-length reads. To assign V/J genes and CDR3, sequences were annotated against IMGT germline references using PyIR, a Python wrapper for IgBLAST v1.9. Reads were removed for weak V/J assignments (E-value above 1e-6), missing CDR3, stop codons, out-of-frame junctions, or ambiguous translated residues. V3J clonotypes were defined by identical inferred V gene, J gene, and CDR3 amino acid sequence. To compute the percentage overlap between repertoires, the number of shared unique clonotypes was divided by the size of the smaller repertoire. Three approaches were used to assess repertoire richness: RTK rarefaction, the Chao1 estimator, and Recon v2.1 estimates of unobserved clonotypes. Generation probabilities for all TCRbeta clonotypes obtained by the gDNA method from a handful of donors were computed using OLGA. TCRdb retrieved this table from immuneACCESS and kept in-frame rearrangements only. Not all clones are present; in checked studies, unresolved V genes account for under half, and no reason is known for the remainder. V, J and clone size reflect that table, while D and trimming were determined from the DNA. This sample holds 100,000 to 130,000 clones; 68% were observed only once. The ten largest clones add up to around 25% of the sample.

Sequencing was done on a sample of memory CD8+ T cells sorted from blood. Reading the label with the study, this specimen's cell subset or site is: CD45RO+ cells pooled with CCR7-negative TemRA cells. The source is a woman in her 30s in good health. The rearranged segments are TRBV5-5 and TRBJ1-5; the D gene is unclear. The CDR3 corresponds to CASSLGVGNQPQHF. The nucleotides are TGTGCCAGCAGCTTAGGAGTTGGCAATCAGCCCCAGCATTTT.